Detailed here is one TCR beta chain. This record comes from a study of blood T cell repertoires in COVID-19. The length of the CDR3 is 16 residues. The trim removed 3 bases at V and 2 bases at J, leaving 8 bases unmatched. The germline CDR1 and CDR2 sequences are SGHAT and FQNNGV. The method was immunoSEQ multiplex PCR; TCRdb's version includes in-frame clones alone and lacks a portion of them. The sample consists of 250,000 or so clones, around four fifths of them appearing once. The TCR sequence derives from a man between 60 and 70 years old with acute or convalescent COVID-19. What was sequenced was peripheral blood. The chain has TRBV11-2 and TRBJ2-7; 9 positions match TRBD1. CDR3 sequence: CASSLPSGTGTYEQYF. The DNA for the CDR3 is TGTGCCAGCAGCTTGCCCTCCGGGACAGGGACCTACGAGCAGTACTTC.